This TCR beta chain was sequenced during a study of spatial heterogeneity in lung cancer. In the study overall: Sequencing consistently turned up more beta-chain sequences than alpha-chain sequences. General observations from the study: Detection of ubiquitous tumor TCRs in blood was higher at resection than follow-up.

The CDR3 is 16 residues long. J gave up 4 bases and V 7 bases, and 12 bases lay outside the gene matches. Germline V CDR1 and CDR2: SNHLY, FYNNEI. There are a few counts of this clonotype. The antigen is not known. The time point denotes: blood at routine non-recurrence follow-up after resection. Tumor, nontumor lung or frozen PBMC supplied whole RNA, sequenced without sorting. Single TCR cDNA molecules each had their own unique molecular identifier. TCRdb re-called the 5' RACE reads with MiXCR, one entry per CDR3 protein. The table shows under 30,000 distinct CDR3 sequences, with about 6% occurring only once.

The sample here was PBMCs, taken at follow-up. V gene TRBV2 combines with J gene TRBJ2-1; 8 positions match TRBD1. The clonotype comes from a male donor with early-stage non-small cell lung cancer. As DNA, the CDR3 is TGTGCCAGCATCGAAACTTGGGACAGGCTGTACAATGAGCAGTTCTTC. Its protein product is CASIETWDRLYNEQFF.